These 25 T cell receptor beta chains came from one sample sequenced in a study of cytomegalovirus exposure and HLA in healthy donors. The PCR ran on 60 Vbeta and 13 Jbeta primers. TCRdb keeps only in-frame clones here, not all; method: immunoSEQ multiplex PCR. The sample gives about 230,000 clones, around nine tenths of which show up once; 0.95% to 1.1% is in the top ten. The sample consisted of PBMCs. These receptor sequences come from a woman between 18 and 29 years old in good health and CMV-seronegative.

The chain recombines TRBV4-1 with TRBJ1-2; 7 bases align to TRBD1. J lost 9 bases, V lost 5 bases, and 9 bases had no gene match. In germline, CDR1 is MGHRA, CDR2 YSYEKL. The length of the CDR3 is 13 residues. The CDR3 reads CASSVDYRGRYTF. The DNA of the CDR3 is TGCGCCAGCAGCGTTGACTACAGGGGCCGCTACACCTTC.

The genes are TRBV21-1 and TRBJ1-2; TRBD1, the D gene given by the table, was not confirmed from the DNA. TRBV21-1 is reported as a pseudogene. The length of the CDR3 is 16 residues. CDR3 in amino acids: CASSKEDPKGQNGYTF. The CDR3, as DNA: TGTGCCAGCAGCAAAGAGGACCCTAAAGGACAGAATGGCTACACCTTC.

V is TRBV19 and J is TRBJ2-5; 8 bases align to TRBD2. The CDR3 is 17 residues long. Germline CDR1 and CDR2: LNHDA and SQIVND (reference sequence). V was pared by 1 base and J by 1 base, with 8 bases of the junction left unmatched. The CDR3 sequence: CASSIASGSTIQETQYF. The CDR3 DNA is TGTGCCAGTAGTATAGCCAGCGGGAGTACAATCCAAGAGACCCAGTACTTC. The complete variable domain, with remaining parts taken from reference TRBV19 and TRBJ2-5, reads DGGITQSPKYLFRKEGQNVTLSCEQNLNHDAMYWYRQDPGQGLRLIYYSQIVNDFQKGDIAEGYSVSREKKESFPLTVTSAQKNPTAFYLCASSIASGSTIQETQYFGPGTRLLVL.

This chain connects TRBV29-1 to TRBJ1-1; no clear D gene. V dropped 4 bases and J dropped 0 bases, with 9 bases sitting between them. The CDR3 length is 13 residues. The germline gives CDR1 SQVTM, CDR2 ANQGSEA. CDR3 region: CSVVGVLNTEAFF. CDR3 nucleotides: TGCAGCGTTGTGGGCGTCCTGAACACTGAAGCTTTCTTT.

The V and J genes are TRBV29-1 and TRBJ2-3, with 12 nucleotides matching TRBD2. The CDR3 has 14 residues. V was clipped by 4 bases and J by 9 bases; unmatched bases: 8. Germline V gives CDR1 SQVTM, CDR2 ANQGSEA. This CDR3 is CSVVRTSGIMTQYF. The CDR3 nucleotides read TGCAGCGTTGTAAGGACTAGCGGGATTATGACGCAGTATTTT.

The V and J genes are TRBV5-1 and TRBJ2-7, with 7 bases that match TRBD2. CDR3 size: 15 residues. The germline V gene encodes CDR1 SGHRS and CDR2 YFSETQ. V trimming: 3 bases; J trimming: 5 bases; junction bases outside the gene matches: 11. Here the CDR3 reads CASSSESGIFHEQYF. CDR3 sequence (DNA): TGCGCCAGCAGCTCGGAAAGCGGGATATTCCACGAGCAGTACTTC.

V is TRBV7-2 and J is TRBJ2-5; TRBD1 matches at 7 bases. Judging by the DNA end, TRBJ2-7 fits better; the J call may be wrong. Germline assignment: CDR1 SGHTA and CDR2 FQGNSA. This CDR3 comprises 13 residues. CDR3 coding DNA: TGTGCCAGCAGCTCGGACAGGATGTACGAGCAGTACTTC. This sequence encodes CASSSDRMYEQYF.

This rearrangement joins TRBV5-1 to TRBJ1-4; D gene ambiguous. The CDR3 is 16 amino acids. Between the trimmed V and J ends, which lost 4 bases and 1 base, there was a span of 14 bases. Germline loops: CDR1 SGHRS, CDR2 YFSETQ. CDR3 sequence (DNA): TGCGCCAGCAGCCGTTCAAACATCTTAACTAATGAAAAACTGTTTTTT. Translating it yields CASSRSNILTNEKLFF.

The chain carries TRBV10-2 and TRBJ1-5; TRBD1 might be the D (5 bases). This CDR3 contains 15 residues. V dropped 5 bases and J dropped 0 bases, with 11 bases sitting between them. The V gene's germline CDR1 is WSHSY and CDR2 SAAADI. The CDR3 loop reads CASSLAGNSNQPQHF. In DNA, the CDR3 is TGCGCCAGCAGTTTGGCAGGGAATAGCAATCAGCCCCAGCATTTT.

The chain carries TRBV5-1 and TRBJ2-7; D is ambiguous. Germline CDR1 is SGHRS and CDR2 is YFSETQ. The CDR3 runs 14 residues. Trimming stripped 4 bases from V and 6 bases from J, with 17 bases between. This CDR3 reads CASSLVPDLSEQYF. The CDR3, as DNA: TGCGCCAGCAGCCTAGTTCCAGACTTGAGCGAGCAGTACTTC.

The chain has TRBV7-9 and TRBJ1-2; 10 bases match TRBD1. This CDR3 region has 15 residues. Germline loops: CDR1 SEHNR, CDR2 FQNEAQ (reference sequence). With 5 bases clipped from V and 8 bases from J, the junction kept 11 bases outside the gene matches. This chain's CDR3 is CASSPPGTGVEGYTF. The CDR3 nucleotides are TGTGCCAGCAGCCCGCCCGGGACAGGGGTGGAGGGCTACACCTTC.

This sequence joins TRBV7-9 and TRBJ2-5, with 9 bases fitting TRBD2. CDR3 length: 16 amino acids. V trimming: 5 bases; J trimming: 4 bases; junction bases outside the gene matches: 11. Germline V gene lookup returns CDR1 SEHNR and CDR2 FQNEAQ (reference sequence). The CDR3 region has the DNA TGTGCCAGCAGCCTACTTAGCGGGAGTTTAACAGAGACCCAGTACTTC. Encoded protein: CASSLLSGSLTETQYF.

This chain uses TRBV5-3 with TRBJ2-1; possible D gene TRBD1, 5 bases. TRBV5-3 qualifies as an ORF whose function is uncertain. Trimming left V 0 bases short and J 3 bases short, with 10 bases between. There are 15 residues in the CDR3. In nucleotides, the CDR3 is TGTGCCAGAAGCTTGGTCAGGGTCGGCTACAATGAGCAGTTCTTC. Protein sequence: CARSLVRVGYNEQFF.

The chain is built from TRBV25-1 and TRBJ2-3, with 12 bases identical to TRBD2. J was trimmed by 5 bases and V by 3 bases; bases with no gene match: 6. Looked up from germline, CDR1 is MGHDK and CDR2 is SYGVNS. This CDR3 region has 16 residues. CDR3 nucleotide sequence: TGTGCCAGCAGTGACCCTAGCGGGGGGGGTATAGATACGCAGTATTTT. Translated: CASSDPSGGGIDTQYF.

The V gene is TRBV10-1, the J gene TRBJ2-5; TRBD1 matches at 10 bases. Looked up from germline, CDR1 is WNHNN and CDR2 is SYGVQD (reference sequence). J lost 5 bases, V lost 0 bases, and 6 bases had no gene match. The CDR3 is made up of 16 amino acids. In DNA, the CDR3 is TGCGCCAGCAGTGAGTCGACAGGGGGCGAGTGGGAGACCCAGTACTTC. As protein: CASSESTGGEWETQYF.

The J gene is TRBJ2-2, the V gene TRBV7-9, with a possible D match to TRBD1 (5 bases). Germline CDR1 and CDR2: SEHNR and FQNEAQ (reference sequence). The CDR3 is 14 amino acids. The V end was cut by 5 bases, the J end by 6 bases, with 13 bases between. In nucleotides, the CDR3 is TGTGCCAGCAGCCCAAGAAAAGGGGCCGGGGAGCTGTTTTTT. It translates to CASSPRKGAGELFF.

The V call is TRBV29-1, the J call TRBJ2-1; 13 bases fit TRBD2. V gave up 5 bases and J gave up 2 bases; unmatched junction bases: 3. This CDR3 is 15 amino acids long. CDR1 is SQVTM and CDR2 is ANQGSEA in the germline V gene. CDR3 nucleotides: TGCAGCGTTTCCGGGACTAGCGGGACCTACAATGAGCAGTTCTTC. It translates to CSVSGTSGTYNEQFF.

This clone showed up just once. CDR3 residues: CASSSATGGGNTIYF. The DNA for the CDR3 is TGTGCCAGCAGCTCGGCGACAGGGGGCGGAAACACCATATATTTT. The chain uses TRBV5-4 and TRBJ1-3, with 10 nucleotides matching TRBD1. V trimming: 3 bases; J trimming: 4 bases; junction bases outside the gene matches: 4. The CDR3 consists of 15 residues. Germline V gene sequence: CDR1 SGHNT, CDR2 YYREEE (reference sequence). The complete variable domain, with remaining parts taken from reference TRBV5-4 and TRBJ1-3, reads ETGVTQSPTHLIKTRGQQVTLRCSSQSGHNTVSWYQQALGQGPQFIFQYYREEENGRGNFPPRFSGLQFPNYSSELNVNALELDDSALYLCASSSATGGGNTIYFGEGSWLTVV.

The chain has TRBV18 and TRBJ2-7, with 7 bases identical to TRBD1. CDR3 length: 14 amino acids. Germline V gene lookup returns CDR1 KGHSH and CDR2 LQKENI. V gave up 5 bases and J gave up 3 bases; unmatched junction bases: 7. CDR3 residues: CASSTPGQNYEQYF. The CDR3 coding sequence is TGTGCCAGCTCAACTCCGGGACAGAACTACGAGCAGTACTTC. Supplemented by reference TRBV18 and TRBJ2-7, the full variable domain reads NAGVMQNPRHLVRRRGQEARLRCSPMKGHSHVYWYRQLPEEGLKFMVYLQKENIIDESGMPKERFSAEFPKEGPSILRIQQVVRGDSAAYFCASSTPGQNYEQYFGPGTRLTVT.

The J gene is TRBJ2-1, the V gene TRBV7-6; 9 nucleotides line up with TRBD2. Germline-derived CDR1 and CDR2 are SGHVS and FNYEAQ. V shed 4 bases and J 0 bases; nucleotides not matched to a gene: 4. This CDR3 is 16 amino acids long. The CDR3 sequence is CASSSLSGSSYNEQFF. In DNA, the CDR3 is TGTGCCAGCAGCTCCCTTAGCGGGAGCTCCTACAATGAGCAGTTCTTC.

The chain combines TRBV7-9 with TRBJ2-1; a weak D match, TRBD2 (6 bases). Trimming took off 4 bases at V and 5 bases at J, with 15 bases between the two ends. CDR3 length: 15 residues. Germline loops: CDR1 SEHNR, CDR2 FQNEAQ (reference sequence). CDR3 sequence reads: CASSSKGLRDNEQFF. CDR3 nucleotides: TGTGCCAGCAGCTCCAAGGGACTGCGGGACAATGAGCAGTTCTTC.

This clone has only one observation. CDR3 nucleotides: TGTGCCAGCAGCGACGACTCCGGGACAGGCCGGCACGAGCAGTACTTC. Amino acid sequence: CASSDDSGTGRHEQYF. J is TRBJ2-7 and V is TRBV9; 8 bases are a match to TRBD1. V trimming: 3 bases; J trimming: 5 bases; junction bases outside the gene matches: 13. The CDR3 is 16 residues long. CDR1 and CDR2 (germline): SGDLS, YYNGEE.

The CDR3 spells CASSYLTANTEAFF. The CDR3 DNA follows: TGTGCCAGCAGTTACTTGACAGCGAACACTGAAGCTTTCTTT. The chain recombines TRBV6-5 with TRBJ1-1; possibly TRBD1 for D (5 bases). Germline V CDR1 and CDR2: MNHEY, SVGAGI. CDR3 size: 14 residues. Trimming took 1 base from V and 1 from J, leaving 7 bases between them.

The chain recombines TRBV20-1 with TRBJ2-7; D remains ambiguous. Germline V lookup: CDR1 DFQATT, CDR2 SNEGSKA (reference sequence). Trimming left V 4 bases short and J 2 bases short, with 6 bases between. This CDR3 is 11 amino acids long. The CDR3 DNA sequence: TGCAGTGCTACCCAGGCCTACGAGCAGTACTTC. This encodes CSATQAYEQYF.

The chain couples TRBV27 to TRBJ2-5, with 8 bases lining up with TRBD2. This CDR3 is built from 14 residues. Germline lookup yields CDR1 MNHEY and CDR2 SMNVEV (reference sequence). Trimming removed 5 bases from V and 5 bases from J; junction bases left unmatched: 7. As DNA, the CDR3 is TGTGCCAGCAGTGGGCGGGGCGGGGGGGAGACCCAGTACTTC. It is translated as CASSGRGGGETQYF.